The 19 T cell receptor beta chains presented below share a single source sample, sequenced in a study of OX40 agonist ivuxolimab in advanced cancers. Assay: immunoSEQ multiplex PCR; the TCRdb copy retains only in-frame clones and omits some. The sample records 100,000 or so clones, around 86% being singletons. The starting material was CD4+ or CD8+ T cells sorted from blood, obtained in a trial of the OX40 agonist ivuxolimab. The receptors were sampled from an adult with an advanced solid tumor such as melanoma, head and neck, liver or kidney cancer.

This chain connects TRBV5-1 to TRBJ2-7; possible D gene TRBD2, 6 bases. V was cut by 0 bases and J by 6 bases, with 19 bases left in between. The CDR3 is made up of 16 amino acids. CDR1 is SGHRS and CDR2 is YFSETQ in the germline V gene. The CDR3 region has the DNA TGCGCCAGCAGCTTGGTGGGATTAGCGGCCTCGGTCGAGCAGTACTTC. Amino acid sequence: CASSLVGLAASVEQYF.

This clone has only one observation. J is TRBJ2-5 and V is TRBV2; possible D gene TRBD1, 6 bases. The germline V and J ends were trimmed by 8 bases and 4 bases, with 11 bases remaining between them. The CDR3 runs 12 residues. CDR1 is SNHLY and CDR2 is FYNNEI in the germline V gene. The DNA of the CDR3 is TGTGCCAGCGACTGGGGGCGAGAGACCCAGTACTTC. Protein: CASDWGRETQYF.

This chain joins TRBV5-1 and TRBJ2-1; 16 bases match TRBD2. J was trimmed by 9 bases and V by 2 bases; bases with no gene match: 8. Germline V CDR1 and CDR2: SGHRS, YFSETQ. This CDR3 has 17 amino acids. The CDR3 DNA reads as TGCGCCAGCAGCTTCGGGACTAGCGGGAGGGCTACGGGTGAGCAGTTCTTC. It is translated as CASSFGTSGRATGEQFF.

The chain links TRBV7-2 to TRBJ2-7; 7 nucleotides agree with TRBD2. Germline CDR1 SGHTA, CDR2 FQGNSA. V dropped 1 base and J dropped 1; count of bases not matched to a gene: 4. The length of the CDR3 is 15 residues. CDR3 region: CASSLGPSGSYEQYF. CDR3 coding DNA: TGTGCCAGCAGCTTAGGTCCTAGCGGATCCTACGAGCAGTACTTC.

This clone was detected a few times. The J gene is TRBJ2-7, the V gene TRBV7-8; unclear D gene. The V gene lost 1 base and the J gene lost 3 bases, with 16 bases spanning the gap. Germline V lookup: CDR1 SGHVS, CDR2 FQNEAQ. The CDR3 has 16 residues. The CDR3 nucleotides read TGTGCCAGCAGCTTAGACAACTCCCCTCGAGGCTACGAGCAGTACTTC. Protein product: CASSLDNSPRGYEQYF.

This chain connects TRBV11-3 to TRBJ1-2, with TRBD1 as a possible D gene (6 bases). V lost 5 bases and J 3 bases, leaving 16 bases between the germline ends. CDR1 is SGHNT, CDR2 YENEEA, per germline. The CDR3 length is 15 residues. CDR3 DNA sequence: TGTGCCAGCAGCCGATCGGCAGGGGAGGACTATGGCTACACCTTC. Residues: CASSRSAGEDYGYTF.

This chain uses TRBV19 with TRBJ1-1, with TRBD1 identical over 7 bases. V was clipped by 0 bases and J by 1 base; unmatched bases: 2. CDR3 length: 15 residues. Germline CDR1 is LNHDA and CDR2 is SQIVND (reference sequence). Written as DNA, the CDR3 is TGTGCCAGTAGTATAGATACAGGGGCGAACACTGAAGCTTTCTTT. Its translation is CASSIDTGANTEAFF.

This clone was recorded once. The V and J genes are TRBV10-3 and TRBJ2-2; TRBD2 might be the D (6 bases). With 2 bases removed from V and 6 bases from J, the gap between germline ends came to 16 bases. Germline CDR1 and CDR2: ENHRY and SYGVKD. The CDR3 is 16 amino acids. The CDR3 DNA follows: TGTGCCATCAGTGAGCGCGGAGGGGTTGATTCCGGGGAGCTGTTTTTT. Encoded protein: CAISERGGVDSGELFF.

This chain links TRBV21-1 with TRBJ1-2; TRBD1, the D gene given by the table, was not confirmed from the DNA. TRBV21-1 is assigned pseudogene status. The length of the CDR3 is 14 residues. The CDR3 is CASTRDREEYGYTF. CDR3 in DNA: TGTGCCAGCACCCGGGACAGGGAAGAGTATGGCTACACCTTC.

By proportion, this clone is medium-sized. V and J are TRBV9 and TRBJ2-2; 9 bases are shared with TRBD2. Looked up from germline, CDR1 is SGDLS and CDR2 is YYNGEE. The CDR3 spans 16 residues. Trimming cost V 1 base and J 0 bases; bases outside gene matches: 1. Here the CDR3 DNA reads TGTGCCAGCAGCGTAACTAGCGGGCCGAACACCGGGGAGCTGTTTTTT. Amino acid sequence: CASSVTSGPNTGELFF.

The gene calls are TRBV9 and TRBJ2-7, with D uncertain. The V gene lost 0 bases and the J gene lost 7 bases, with 11 bases spanning the gap. The CDR3 totals 13 residues. The germline V gene encodes CDR1 SGDLS and CDR2 YYNGEE. The CDR3: CASSVATGREQYF. The DNA of the CDR3 is TGTGCCAGCAGCGTAGCTACTGGGCGGGAGCAGTACTTC.

This rearrangement joins TRBV6-6 to TRBJ2-7; 8 bases match TRBD1. Trimming took 6 bases from V and 3 from J; bases not matched to a gene: 7. The germline gives CDR1 MNHNY, CDR2 SVGAGI (reference sequence). The length of the CDR3 is 14 residues. CDR3 DNA sequence: TGTGCCAGCAGCGCCCGACAGGGGCGCTACGAGCAGTACTTC. Protein sequence: CASSARQGRYEQYF.

The V gene is TRBV11-3, the J gene TRBJ2-5; 8 bases line up with TRBD2. The CDR3 runs to 16 residues. The V gene end was trimmed by 5 bases and the J gene end by 1 base; junction bases not matched to a gene: 9. Germline CDR1 is SGHNT and CDR2 is YENEEA. For the CDR3, the DNA is TGTGCCAGCAGCCCCGGAGTTAGCGGGATCCAAGAGACCCAGTACTTC. It is translated as CASSPGVSGIQETQYF.

The rearrangement joins TRBV18 to TRBJ2-1; 10 bases map to TRBD2. The length of the CDR3 is 15 residues. Trimming took 4 bases from V and 8 from J; bases not matched to a gene: 8. Germline V lookup: CDR1 KGHSH, CDR2 LQKENI. The CDR3 spells CASSRPGLASDEQFF. Written as DNA, the CDR3 is TGTGCCAGCTCACGCCCGGGACTAGCGTCGGATGAGCAGTTCTTC.

The gene calls are TRBV18 and TRBJ1-1; no clear D. V was cut by 3 bases and J by 5 bases, with 13 bases left in between. Germline lookup yields CDR1 KGHSH and CDR2 LQKENI. The CDR3 is made up of 14 amino acids. CDR3 sequence: CASSPGFGETEAFF. The CDR3 DNA follows: TGTGCCAGCTCACCGGGTTTCGGGGAAACTGAAGCTTTCTTT. Based on the CDR3 plus reference TRBV18 and TRBJ1-1, the full variable domain is NAGVMQNPRHLVRRRGQEARLRCSPMKGHSHVYWYRQLPEEGLKFMVYLQKENIIDESGMPKERFSAEFPKEGPSILRIQQVVRGDSAAYFCASSPGFGETEAFFGQGTRLTVV.

The chain employs TRBV2 and TRBJ2-5, with D possibly TRBD2 on 7 matching bases. CDR1 and CDR2 (germline): SNHLY, FYNNEI. The CDR3 spans 15 residues. The V and J ends lost 6 bases and 9 bases respectively, with 23 bases between them. The CDR3 nucleotides read TGTGCCAGCAGCTCAGGCGGGGGCCAAGGGGTGGCCCAGTACTTC. It translates to CASSSGGGQGVAQYF.

This chain links TRBV21-1 with TRBJ2-7; the table's D call, TRBD2, has no DNA check behind it. TRBV21-1 is annotated as a pseudogene. The CDR3 runs 16 residues. CDR3 sequence (DNA): TGTGCCAGCACAAAAGGGACGGGGAGGTCCGACTACGAGCAGTACTTC. As protein: CASTKGTGRSDYEQYF.

The V gene is TRBV7-9, the J gene TRBJ1-4, with D unresolved. The CDR3 totals 14 residues. Germline V CDR1 and CDR2: SEHNR, FQNEAQ (reference sequence). V lost 4 bases to trimming and J lost 0 bases, with 6 bases between them. The CDR3 bases are TGTGCCAGCAGCTCTCAGGCAACTAATGAAAAACTGTTTTTT. This encodes CASSSQATNEKLFF.

This chain joins TRBV11-2 and TRBJ2-1, with D possibly called TRBD1 or TRBD2 (5 bases each). The V and J ends lost 3 bases and 8 bases respectively, with 11 bases between them. CDR1 is SGHAT, CDR2 FQNNGV, per germline. The CDR3 loop spans 13 amino acids. Here the CDR3 DNA reads TGTGCCAGCAGCTTGGGACGGCAGTATGAGCAGTTCTTC. Amino acid sequence: CASSLGRQYEQFF. Full variable domain (rest looked up from reference TRBV11-2 and TRBJ2-1): EAGVAQSPRYKIIEKRQSVAFWCNPISGHATLYWYQQILGQGPKLLIQFQNNGVVDDSQLPKDRFSAERLKGVDSTLKIQPAKLEDSAVYLCASSLGRQYEQFFGPGTRLTVL.